The source of this TCR beta chain is a study of T cells in Graves' hyperthyroidism and ophthalmopathy. Recently diagnosed hyperthyroidism of less than 2 months' duration affected patients aged 18 to 65. Patients showing uncontrolled infection, other autoimmune disease, pregnancy or lactation were ineligible. Diagnoses rested on clinical symptoms, serum thyroxine and TRAb, thyroid ultrasound and orbital computed tomography. Unmatched junction bases numbered 7, after V lost 2 bases and J lost 6 bases. The CDR3 runs 16 residues. CDR1 LNHNV and CDR2 YYDKDF come from the germline V gene (reference sequence). Template material for amplifying TCR beta CDR3 regions consisted of RNA transcripts. When the TCR CDR3 underwent first-round RT-PCR, the HTBI primer set was used. A single record per CDR3 protein comes from TCRdb applying MiXCR to the multiplex PCR reads. The table records approximately 560,000 distinct CDR3 sequences, around 42% of them present only once.

This clonotype was obtained from a woman between 18 and 29 years old with Graves' hyperthyroidism. The gene calls are TRBV15 and TRBJ1-6; TRBD1 matches 7 bases. Input material: peripheral blood or thyroid tissue (not recorded which). The CDR3 bases are TGTGCCACCAGCAGAACCTCGGGGACAGTTAATTCACCCCTCCACTTT. This gives the protein CATSRTSGTVNSPLHF.